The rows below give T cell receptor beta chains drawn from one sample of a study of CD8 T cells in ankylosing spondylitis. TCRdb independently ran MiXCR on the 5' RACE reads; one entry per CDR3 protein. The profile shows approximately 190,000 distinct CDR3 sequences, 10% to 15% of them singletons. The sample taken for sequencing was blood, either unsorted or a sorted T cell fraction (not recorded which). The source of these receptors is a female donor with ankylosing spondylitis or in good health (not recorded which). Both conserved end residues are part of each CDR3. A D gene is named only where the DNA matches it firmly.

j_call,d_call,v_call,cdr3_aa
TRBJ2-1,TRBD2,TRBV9,CASSLSGSGSYNEQFF
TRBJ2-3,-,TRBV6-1,CASSAVVTTDTQYF
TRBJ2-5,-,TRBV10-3,CAISERATQETQYF
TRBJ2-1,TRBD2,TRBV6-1,CASSTGTSGSRVEQFF
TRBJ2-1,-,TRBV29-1,CSVLRSNEQFF
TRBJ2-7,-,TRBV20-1,CSARGTVEGPSSYEQYF
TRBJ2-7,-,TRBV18,CASSPKHSYEQYF
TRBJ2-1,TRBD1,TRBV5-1,CASSPGQGNEQFF
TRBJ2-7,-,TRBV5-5,CASSLGPTSYEQYF
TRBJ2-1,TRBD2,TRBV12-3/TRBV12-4,CASSLLAGSYNEQFF
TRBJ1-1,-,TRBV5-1,CASSTGGGRTEAFF
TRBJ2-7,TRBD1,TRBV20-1,CSVVRQGTYEQYF
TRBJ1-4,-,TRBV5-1,CASSFRKGGEKLFF
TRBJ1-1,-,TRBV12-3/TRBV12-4,CASSLQGAGTEAFF
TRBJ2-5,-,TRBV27,CASSFTPQETQYF
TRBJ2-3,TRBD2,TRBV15,CATSRRSGSGDTQYF
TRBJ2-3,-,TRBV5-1,CASSIRNGGTKADTQYF
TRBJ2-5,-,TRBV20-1,CSARAGRLQETQYF
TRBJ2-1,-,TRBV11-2,CASSLGLRGDEQFF
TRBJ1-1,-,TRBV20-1,CSARPADRDYTEAFF
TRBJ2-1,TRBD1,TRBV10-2,CASRKTGGPNNEQFF
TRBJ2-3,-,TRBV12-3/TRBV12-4,CASSLAVDLQRHTDTQYF
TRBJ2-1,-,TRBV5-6,CACSPGPTGFNEQFF
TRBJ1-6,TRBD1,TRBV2,CARQGVGNSPLHF
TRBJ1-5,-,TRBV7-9,CASSPGDGSNQPQHF
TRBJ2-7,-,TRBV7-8,CASSLARASYEQYF